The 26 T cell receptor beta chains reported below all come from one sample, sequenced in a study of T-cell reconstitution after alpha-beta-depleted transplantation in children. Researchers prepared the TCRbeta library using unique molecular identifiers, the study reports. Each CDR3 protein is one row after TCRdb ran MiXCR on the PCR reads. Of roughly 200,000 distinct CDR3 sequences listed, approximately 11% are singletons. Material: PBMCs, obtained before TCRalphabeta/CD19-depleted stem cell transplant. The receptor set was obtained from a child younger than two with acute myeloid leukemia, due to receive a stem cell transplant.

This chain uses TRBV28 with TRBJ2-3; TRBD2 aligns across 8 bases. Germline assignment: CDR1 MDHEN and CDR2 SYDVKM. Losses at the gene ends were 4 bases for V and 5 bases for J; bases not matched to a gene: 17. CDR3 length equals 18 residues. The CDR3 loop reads CASSSIIRLARYRDTQYF. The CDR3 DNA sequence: TGTGCCAGCAGTTCAATTATCCGACTAGCGCGCTATCGAGATACGCAGTATTTT.

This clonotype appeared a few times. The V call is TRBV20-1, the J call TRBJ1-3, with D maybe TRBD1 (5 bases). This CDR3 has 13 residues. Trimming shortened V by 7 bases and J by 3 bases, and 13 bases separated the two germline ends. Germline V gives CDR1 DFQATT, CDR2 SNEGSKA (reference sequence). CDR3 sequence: CSGGRAGGNTIYF. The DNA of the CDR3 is TGCAGTGGGGGACGGGCGGGTGGAAACACCATATATTTT.

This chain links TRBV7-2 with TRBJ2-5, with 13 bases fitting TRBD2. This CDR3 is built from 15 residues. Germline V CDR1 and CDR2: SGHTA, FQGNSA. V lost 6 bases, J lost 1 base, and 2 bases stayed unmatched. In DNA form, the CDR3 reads TGTGCCAGCAGTGGGACTAGCGGGGTCCAAGAGACCCAGTACTTC. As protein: CASSGTSGVQETQYF. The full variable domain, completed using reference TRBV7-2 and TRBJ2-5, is GAGVSQSPSNKVTEKGKDVELRCDPISGHTALYWYRQSLGQGLEFLIYFQGNSAPDKSGLPSDRFSAERTGGSVSTLTIQRTQQEDSAVYLCASSGTSGVQETQYFGPGTRLLVL.

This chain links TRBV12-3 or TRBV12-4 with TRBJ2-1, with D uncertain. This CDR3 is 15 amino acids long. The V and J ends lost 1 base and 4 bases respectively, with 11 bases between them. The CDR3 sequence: CASSLGRWGYNEQFF. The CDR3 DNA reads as TGTGCCAGCAGTTTAGGCAGGTGGGGTTACAATGAGCAGTTCTTC.

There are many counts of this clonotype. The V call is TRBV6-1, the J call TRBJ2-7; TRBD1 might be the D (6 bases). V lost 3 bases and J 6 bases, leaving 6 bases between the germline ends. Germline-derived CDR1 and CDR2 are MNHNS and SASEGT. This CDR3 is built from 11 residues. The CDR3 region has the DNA TGTGCCAGCAGTGACAGGGGCGAGCAGTACTTC. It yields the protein CASSDRGEQYF.

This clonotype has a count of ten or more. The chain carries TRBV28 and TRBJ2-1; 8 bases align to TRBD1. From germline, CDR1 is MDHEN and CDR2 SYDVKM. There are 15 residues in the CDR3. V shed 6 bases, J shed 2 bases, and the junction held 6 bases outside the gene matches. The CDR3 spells CASSSPGGAYNEQFF. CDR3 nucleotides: TGTGCCAGCAGCTCCCCAGGGGGCGCCTACAATGAGCAGTTCTTC.

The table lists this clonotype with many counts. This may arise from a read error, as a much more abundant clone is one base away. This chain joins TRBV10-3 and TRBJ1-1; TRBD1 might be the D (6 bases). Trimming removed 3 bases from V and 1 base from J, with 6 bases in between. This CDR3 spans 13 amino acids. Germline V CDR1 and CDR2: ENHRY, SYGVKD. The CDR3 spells CAISDRGNTEAFF. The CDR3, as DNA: TGTGCCATCAGTGACAGGGGGAACACTGAAGCTTTCTTT.

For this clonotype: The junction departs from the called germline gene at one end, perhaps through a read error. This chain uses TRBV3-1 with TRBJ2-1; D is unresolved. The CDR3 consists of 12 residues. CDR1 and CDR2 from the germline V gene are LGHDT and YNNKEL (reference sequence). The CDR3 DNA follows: TGTGCCGGCAGCCAAGATGGGAATGAGCAGCTCTTC. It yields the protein CAGSQDGNEQLF.

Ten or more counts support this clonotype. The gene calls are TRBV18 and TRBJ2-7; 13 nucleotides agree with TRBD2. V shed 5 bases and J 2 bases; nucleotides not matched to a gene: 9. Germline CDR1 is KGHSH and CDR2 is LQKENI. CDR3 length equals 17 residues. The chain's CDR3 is CASSSGTSGETTYEQYF. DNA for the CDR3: TGTGCCAGCTCATCCGGGACTAGCGGGGAAACAACCTACGAGCAGTACTTC. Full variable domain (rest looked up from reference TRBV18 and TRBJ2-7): NAGVMQNPRHLVRRRGQEARLRCSPMKGHSHVYWYRQLPEEGLKFMVYLQKENIIDESGMPKERFSAEFPKEGPSILRIQQVVRGDSAAYFCASSSGTSGETTYEQYFGPGTRLTVT.

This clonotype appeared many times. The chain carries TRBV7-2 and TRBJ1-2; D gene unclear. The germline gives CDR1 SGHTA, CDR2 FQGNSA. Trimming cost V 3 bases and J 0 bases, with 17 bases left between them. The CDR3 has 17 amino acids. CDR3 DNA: TGTGCCAGCAGCTTTGACGCCCGACTGGATTCTAACTATGGCTACACCTTC. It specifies CASSFDARLDSNYGYTF.

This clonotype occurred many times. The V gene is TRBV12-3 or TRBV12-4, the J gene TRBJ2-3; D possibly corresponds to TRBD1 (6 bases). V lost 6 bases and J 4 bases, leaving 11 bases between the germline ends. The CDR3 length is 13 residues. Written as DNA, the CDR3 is TGTGCCAGCAGAGAGACAGGTCCAGATACGCAGTATTTT. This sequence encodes CASRETGPDTQYF.

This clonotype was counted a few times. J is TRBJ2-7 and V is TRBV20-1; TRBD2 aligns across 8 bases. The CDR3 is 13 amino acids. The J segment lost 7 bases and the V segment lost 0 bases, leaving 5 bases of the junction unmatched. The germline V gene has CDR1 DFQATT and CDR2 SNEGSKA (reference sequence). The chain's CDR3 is CSARDPQREEQYF. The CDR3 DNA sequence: TGCAGTGCTAGAGATCCCCAGCGGGAGGAGCAGTACTTC.

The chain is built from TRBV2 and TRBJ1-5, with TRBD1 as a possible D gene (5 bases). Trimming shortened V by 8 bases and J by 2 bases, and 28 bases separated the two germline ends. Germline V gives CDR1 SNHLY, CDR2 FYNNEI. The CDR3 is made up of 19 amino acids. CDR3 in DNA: TGTGCCAGCCCGGGCGAAGTCGGCAAAGGAGAGACAGGCAATCAGCCCCAGCATTTT. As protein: CASPGEVGKGETGNQPQHF.

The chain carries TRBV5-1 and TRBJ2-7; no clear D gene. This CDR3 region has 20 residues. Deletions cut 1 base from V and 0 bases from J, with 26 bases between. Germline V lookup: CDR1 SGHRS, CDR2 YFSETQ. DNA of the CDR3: TGCGCCAGCAGCTTGAATTCAAGAATCATCTCCGGGTCGTCCTCCTACGAGCAGTACTTC. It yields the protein CASSLNSRIISGSSSYEQYF.

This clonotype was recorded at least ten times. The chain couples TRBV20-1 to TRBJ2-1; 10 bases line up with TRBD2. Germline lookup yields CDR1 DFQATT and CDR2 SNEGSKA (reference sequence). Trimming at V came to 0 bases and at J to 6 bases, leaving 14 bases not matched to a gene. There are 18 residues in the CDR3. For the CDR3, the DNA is TGCAGTGCTAGAGAAAATGCGGGGCTAGCGGGAGTACCCAATGAGCAGTTCTTC. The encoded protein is CSARENAGLAGVPNEQFF.

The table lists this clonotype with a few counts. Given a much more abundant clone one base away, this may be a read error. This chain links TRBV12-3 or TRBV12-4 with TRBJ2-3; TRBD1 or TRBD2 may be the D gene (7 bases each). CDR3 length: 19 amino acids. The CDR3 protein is CAISLGLRGLAESTDTQYF. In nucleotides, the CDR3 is TGTGCCATCAGTTTAGGACTGAGGGGGCTAGCGGAGAGCACAGATACGCAGTATTTT.

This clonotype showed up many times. CDR3 nucleotides: TGTGCCAGCAGTCCCCAAGGGGGCCCAGGGAACACTGAAGCTTTCTTT. Translation: CASSPQGGPGNTEAFF. This rearrangement joins TRBV28 to TRBJ1-1; 7 bases align to TRBD1. This CDR3 spans 16 amino acids. The germline CDR1 and CDR2 sequences are MDHEN and SYDVKM. J lost 1 base, V lost 5 bases, and 10 bases had no gene match.

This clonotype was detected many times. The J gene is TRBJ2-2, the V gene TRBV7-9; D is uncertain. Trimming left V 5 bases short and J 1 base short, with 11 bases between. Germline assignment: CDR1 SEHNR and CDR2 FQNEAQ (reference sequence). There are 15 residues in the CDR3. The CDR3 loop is CASSRDGVNTGELFF. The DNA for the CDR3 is TGTGCCAGCAGCCGAGATGGGGTGAACACCGGGGAGCTGTTTTTT.

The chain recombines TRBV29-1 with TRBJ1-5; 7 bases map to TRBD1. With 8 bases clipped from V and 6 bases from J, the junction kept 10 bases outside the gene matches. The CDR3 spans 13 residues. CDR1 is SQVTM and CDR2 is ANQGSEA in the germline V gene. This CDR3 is CSPYRGLGQPQHF. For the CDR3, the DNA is TGCAGCCCGTATAGGGGGCTCGGTCAGCCCCAGCATTTT.

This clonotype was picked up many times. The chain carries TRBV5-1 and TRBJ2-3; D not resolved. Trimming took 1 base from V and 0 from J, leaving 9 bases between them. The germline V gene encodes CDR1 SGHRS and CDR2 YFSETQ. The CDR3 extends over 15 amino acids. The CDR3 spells CASSLQSYSTDTQYF. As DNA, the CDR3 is TGCGCCAGCAGCTTGCAGTCCTATAGCACAGATACGCAGTATTTT.

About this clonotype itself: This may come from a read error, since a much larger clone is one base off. In DNA form, the CDR3 reads TGTGCCAGTAGTATAGCTGTGGAAATGTGGCAGCCCGAGCATTTT. It specifies CASSIAVEMWQPEHF. The gene calls are TRBV19 and TRBJ1-5, with D unclear. CDR3 length: 15 residues. CDR1 and CDR2 (germline): LNHDA, SQIVND (reference sequence).

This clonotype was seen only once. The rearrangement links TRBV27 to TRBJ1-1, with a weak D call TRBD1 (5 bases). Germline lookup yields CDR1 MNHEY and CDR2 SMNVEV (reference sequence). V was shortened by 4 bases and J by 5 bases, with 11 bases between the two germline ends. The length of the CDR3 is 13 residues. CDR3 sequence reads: CASSYQGGTEAFF. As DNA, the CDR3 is TGTGCCAGCAGTTATCAGGGCGGTACTGAAGCTTTCTTT.

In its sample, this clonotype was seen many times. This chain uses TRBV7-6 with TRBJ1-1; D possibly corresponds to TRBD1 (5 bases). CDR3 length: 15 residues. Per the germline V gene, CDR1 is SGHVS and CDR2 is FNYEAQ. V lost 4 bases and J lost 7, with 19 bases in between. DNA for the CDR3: TGTGCCAGCAGCTCCCATCGCAGGGCCCTCGATGAAGCTTTCTTT. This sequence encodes CASSSHRRALDEAFF.

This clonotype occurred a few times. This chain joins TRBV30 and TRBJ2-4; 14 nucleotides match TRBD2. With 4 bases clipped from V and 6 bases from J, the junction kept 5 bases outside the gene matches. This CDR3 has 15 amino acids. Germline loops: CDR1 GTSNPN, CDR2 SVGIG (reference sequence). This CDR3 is CAWKTSGGVGNIQYF. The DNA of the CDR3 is TGTGCCTGGAAGACTAGCGGGGGGGTGGGAAACATTCAGTACTTC.

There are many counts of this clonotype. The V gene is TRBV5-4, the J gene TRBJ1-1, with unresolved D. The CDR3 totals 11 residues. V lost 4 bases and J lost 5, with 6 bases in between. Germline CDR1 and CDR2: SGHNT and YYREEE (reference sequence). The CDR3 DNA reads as TGTGCCAGCAGCGCCCTAACTGAAGCTTTCTTT. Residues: CASSALTEAFF.

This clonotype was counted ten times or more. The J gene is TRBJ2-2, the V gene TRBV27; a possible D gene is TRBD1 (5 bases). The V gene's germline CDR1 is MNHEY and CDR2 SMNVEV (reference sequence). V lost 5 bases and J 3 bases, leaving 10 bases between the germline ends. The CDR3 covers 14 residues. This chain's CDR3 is CASSRQGYTGELFF. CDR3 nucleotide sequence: TGTGCCAGCAGTCGCCAGGGTTACACCGGGGAGCTGTTTTTT.